Given below is one T cell receptor (beta chain) in context. This sample stems from a study of blood T cell repertoires in COVID-19. Under the authors' procedure: Researchers report that nucleated cell counts were estimated from reference gene primer amplification. Clones were sequenced by immunoSEQ multiplex PCR, and TCRdb holds only the in-frame ones, with some missing. V and J calls and clone size are those listed in that table; D and trimming were worked out from the DNA. The table lists roughly 56,000 clones, roughly nine tenths of them singletons, with more than 15% in the top ten. The CDR3 extends over 15 amino acids. V lost 2 bases to trimming and J lost 2 bases, with 12 bases between them. Germline V gives CDR1 LGHDT, CDR2 YNNKEL (reference sequence).

The V and J genes are TRBV3-1 (or the pseudogene TRBV3-2) and TRBJ2-5; D gene unclear. The source of this sequence is a human donor in a cohort sampled during active COVID-19. Sequences were obtained from peripheral blood. CDR3 bases: TGTGCCAGCAGCCAAACTTGGTCCACTCAAGAGACCCAGTACTTC. It specifies CASSQTWSTQETQYF.